What follows are 19 T cell receptor beta chains derived from one specimen sequenced in a study of T cell responses to AZD1222 COVID-19 vaccine. The table came from immunoSEQ multiplex PCR; TCRdb's copy has only in-frame clones and leaves some out. The table lists under 130,000 clones, around 89% of them singletons. The starting material was peripheral blood, obtained on day 0 of AZD1222 vaccination. The source of these receptors is an adult in good health.

The chain couples TRBV7-2 to TRBJ1-2, with 7 bases identical to TRBD1. This CDR3 spans 14 amino acids. V lost 4 bases to trimming and J lost 2 bases; unmatched junction nucleotides: 4. Germline values: CDR1 SGHTA, CDR2 FQGNSA. CDR3: CASSSDRVNYGYTF. The CDR3 DNA reads as TGTGCCAGCAGCTCAGACAGGGTGAACTATGGCTACACCTTC.

This rearrangement joins TRBV5-1 to TRBJ1-6; D is unclear. This CDR3 is built from 15 residues. Per germline, CDR1 SGHRS and CDR2 YFSETQ. Trimming shortened V by 4 bases and J by 0 bases, and 8 bases separated the two germline ends. The CDR3 loop is CASSPSVSYNSPLHF. CDR3 nucleotides: TGCGCCAGCAGCCCTTCTGTCTCCTATAATTCACCCCTCCACTTT.

This clone was counted between two and nine times. The V and J genes are TRBV7-2 and TRBJ2-2; TRBD2 agrees at 9 bases. This CDR3 is 15 amino acids long. The germline V gene encodes CDR1 SGHTA and CDR2 FQGNSA. Losses at the gene ends were 4 bases for V and 6 bases for J; bases not matched to a gene: 6. The CDR3 nucleotides read TGTGCCAGCAGCTCCGGACTAGCGCGGCCCGGGGAGCTGTTTTTT. This translates into CASSSGLARPGELFF.

The chain recombines TRBV7-2 with TRBJ2-7, with a weak D call TRBD2 (5 bases). V was trimmed by 5 bases and J by 6 bases, leaving 17 bases between them. CDR3 length: 14 amino acids. Germline V gene data show CDR1 as SGHTA and CDR2 as FQGNSA. The CDR3 here is CASSPGVMAGEQYF. The CDR3 region has the DNA TGTGCCAGCAGCCCCGGGGTGATGGCGGGCGAGCAGTACTTC.

J is TRBJ1-2 and V is TRBV15; the D is unclear. The CDR3 is 11 amino acids. Per germline, CDR1 LNHNV and CDR2 YYDKDF (reference sequence). The ends were cut back, 6 bases at V and 3 bases at J, with 5 bases in the middle. The CDR3 DNA sequence: TGTGCCACCAGGAGCTACTATGGCTACACCTTC. The encoded protein is CATRSYYGYTF.

The V and J genes are TRBV28 and TRBJ1-2, with D uncertain. Germline assignment: CDR1 MDHEN and CDR2 SYDVKM. This CDR3 contains 12 residues. Trimming took 7 bases from V and 4 from J, leaving 10 bases between them. The CDR3 loop is CASNDLSYGYTF. Here the CDR3 DNA reads TGTGCCAGCAATGACCTCTCCTATGGCTACACCTTC.

The rearrangement links TRBV10-3 to TRBJ2-7; TRBD1 is a possible D gene (6 bases). The germline V gene has CDR1 ENHRY and CDR2 SYGVKD. Trimming shortened V by 6 bases and J by 0 bases, and 12 bases separated the two germline ends. The CDR3 loop spans 14 amino acids. The CDR3 region is CAIRRGSDSYEQYF. Written as DNA, the CDR3 is TGTGCCATCAGGAGGGGGTCCGACTCCTACGAGCAGTACTTC.

About this clone itself: Mismatch with germline at one junction end may stem from a read error. This sequence joins TRBV2 and TRBJ2-1; the D is unclear. Germline V gives CDR1 SNHLY, CDR2 FYNNEI. This CDR3 region has 13 residues. The CDR3 DNA reads as TGTGCTAGCAGTAGGAGCTTCTACAATGAGCAGTTCTTC. This encodes CASSRSFYNEQFF.

The genes are TRBV2 and TRBJ2-7; 7 nucleotides agree with TRBD1. This CDR3 spans 14 amino acids. Germline assignment: CDR1 SNHLY and CDR2 FYNNEI. Losses at the gene ends were 6 bases for V and 3 bases for J; bases not matched to a gene: 8. The CDR3 protein is CASSGRTGRYEQYF. The CDR3 nucleotides read TGTGCCAGCAGCGGAAGGACAGGCCGCTACGAGCAGTACTTC.

The gene calls are TRBV5-1 and TRBJ2-7, with 7 bases aligning to TRBD2. From germline, CDR1 is SGHRS and CDR2 YFSETQ. This CDR3 has 13 residues. Trimming removed 4 bases from V and 1 base from J; junction bases left unmatched: 2. The DNA of the CDR3 is TGCGCCAGCAGCCGGGGAGGGTCCTACGAGCAGTACTTC. This translates into CASSRGGSYEQYF. Drawing the rest from reference TRBV5-1 and TRBJ2-7, the complete variable domain is KAGVTQTPRYLIKTRGQQVTLSCSPISGHRSVSWYQQTPGQGLQFLFEYFSETQRNKGNFPGRFSGRQFSNSRSEMNVSTLELGDSALYLCASSRGGSYEQYFGPGTRLTVT.

The V call is TRBV5-1, the J call TRBJ2-6; no clear D. Germline V gene lookup returns CDR1 SGHRS and CDR2 YFSETQ. CDR3 length equals 14 residues. Trimming removed 5 bases at V and 1 base at J, with 7 bases between. Here the CDR3 reads CASSGLSGANVLTF. In nucleotides, the CDR3 is TGCGCCAGCAGTGGGCTTTCTGGGGCCAACGTCCTGACTTTC.

The chain employs TRBV2 and TRBJ2-1; a possible D gene is TRBD2 (6 bases). The V end was cut by 1 base, the J end by 5 bases, with 9 bases between. Germline values: CDR1 SNHLY, CDR2 FYNNEI. The CDR3 consists of 14 residues. The DNA of the CDR3 is TGTGCCAGCAGTGAAGTTTCGGGGGACAATGAGCAGTTCTTC. Its protein is CASSEVSGDNEQFF. Using reference TRBV2 and TRBJ2-1 for the parts outside the CDR3, the full variable domain is EPEVTQTPSHQVTQMGQEVILRCVPISNHLYFYWYRQILGQKVEFLVSFYNNEISEKSEIFDDQFSVERPDGSNFTLKIRSTKLEDSAMYFCASSEVSGDNEQFFGPGTRLTVL.

This chain connects TRBV19 to TRBJ1-1; D perhaps matches TRBD1 (6 bases). Per the germline V gene, CDR1 is LNHDA and CDR2 is SQIVND (reference sequence). The CDR3 covers 12 residues. Trimming stripped 4 bases from V and 9 bases from J, with 12 bases between. The CDR3 DNA follows: TGTGCCAGTAGTACGACTGACAGGCAAGCTTTCTTT. Residues: CASSTTDRQAFF.

The V call is TRBV6-2 or TRBV6-3, the J call TRBJ2-1; 7 bases align to TRBD2. Germline V CDR1 and CDR2: MNHEY, SVGEGT. V lost 5 bases, J lost 5 bases, and 12 bases stayed unmatched. This CDR3 is built from 16 residues. The CDR3: CASSLLAGASNNEQFF. In nucleotides, the CDR3 is TGTGCCAGCAGTCTCCTCGCGGGAGCAAGTAACAATGAGCAGTTCTTC.

The chain joins TRBV28 to TRBJ2-7; 9 bases agree with TRBD1. Trimming at V came to 6 bases and at J to 3 bases, leaving 9 bases not matched to a gene. There are 15 residues in the CDR3. The germline gives CDR1 MDHEN, CDR2 SYDVKM. Here the CDR3 reads CASRWQGQGSYEQYF. In nucleotides, the CDR3 is TGTGCCAGCAGGTGGCAAGGACAGGGGAGCTACGAGCAGTACTTC.

The CDR3 DNA is TGCAGCGTCCTAGGGACATCTGGGAGCTCTGGAAACACCATATATTTT. Translated, it gives CSVLGTSGSSGNTIYF. The chain couples TRBV29-1 to TRBJ1-3, with D perhaps matching TRBD1 (6 bases). The germline V gene encodes CDR1 SQVTM and CDR2 ANQGSEA. V shed 6 bases and J shed 0 bases, with 18 bases lying between them. The CDR3 loop spans 16 amino acids.

The chain has TRBV7-9 and TRBJ1-4; D gene uncertain. CDR1 and CDR2 (germline): SEHNR, FQNEAQ (reference sequence). V lost 6 bases to trimming and J lost 8 bases, with 19 bases between them. CDR3 length equals 15 residues. In DNA form, the CDR3 reads TGTGCCAGCAGTACCCCGGGCCCCCGACGGGAAAAACTGTTTTTT. Amino acids: CASSTPGPRREKLFF.

The chain links TRBV7-2 to TRBJ1-1; perhaps TRBD1 as D (5 bases). V dropped 1 base and J dropped 4 bases, with 10 bases sitting between them. This CDR3 comprises 14 residues. Germline values: CDR1 SGHTA, CDR2 FQGNSA. The CDR3 reads CASSLGLGTTEAFF. In DNA form, the CDR3 reads TGTGCCAGCAGCTTAGGCCTGGGGACCACTGAAGCTTTCTTT.

V gene TRBV29-1 combines with J gene TRBJ2-3, with 7 bases aligning to TRBD2. The germline CDR1 and CDR2 sequences are SQVTM and ANQGSEA. The CDR3 runs to 11 residues. V lost 6 bases and J lost 5; bases outside the gene matches: 2. The CDR3 coding sequence is TGCAGCGTCGGGGAGGGAGATACGCAGTATTTT. Translated: CSVGEGDTQYF.